This T cell receptor (beta chain) derives from a study of cytomegalovirus exposure and HLA in healthy donors. Primers for the PCR totalled 60 Vbeta and 13 Jbeta. Clones were read by immunoSEQ multiplex PCR, and TCRdb kept only the in-frame ones, dropping some. The sample records 150,000 or so clones, around 73% being singletons. Specimen: PBMCs. This clonotype originated in a woman between 18 and 29 years old in good health and CMV-seronegative.

CDR3 DNA sequence: TGCGCCAGCAGCTTGGGACTGGATGTCAACACCATATATTTT. It specifies CASSLGLDVNTIYF. The chain uses TRBV5-1 and TRBJ1-3; no firm D call. Germline CDR1 reads SGHRS; CDR2 reads YFSETQ. V was clipped by 0 bases and J by 7 bases, with 11 bases between them. This CDR3 contains 14 residues.